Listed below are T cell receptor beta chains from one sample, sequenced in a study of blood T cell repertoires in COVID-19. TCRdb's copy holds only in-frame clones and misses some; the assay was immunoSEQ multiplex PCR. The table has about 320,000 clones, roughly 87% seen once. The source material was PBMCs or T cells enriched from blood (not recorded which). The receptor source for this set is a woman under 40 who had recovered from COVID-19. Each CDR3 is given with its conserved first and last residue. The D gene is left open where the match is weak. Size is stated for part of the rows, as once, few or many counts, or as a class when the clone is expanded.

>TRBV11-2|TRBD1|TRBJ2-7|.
TGTGCCAGCAGCTTAGGGACAGGAGGCAACGAGCAGTACTTC
CASSLGTGGNEQYF
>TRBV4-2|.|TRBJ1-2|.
TGTGCCAGCAGCCAAGTCGGGGGGCCTGACTACACCTTC
CASSQVGGPDYTF
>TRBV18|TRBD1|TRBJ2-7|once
TGTGCCAGCTCACTACAGGGGCTGGCCTACGAGCAGTACTTC
CASSLQGLAYEQYF
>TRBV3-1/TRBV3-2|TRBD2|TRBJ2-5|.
TGTGCCAGCAGACATGGACTAGCGGGGGGTCGAGAGACCCAGTACTTC
CASRHGLAGGRETQYF
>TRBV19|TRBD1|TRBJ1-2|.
TGTGCCAGTAGTCCCCGACAGGGGTCGTACAACTATGGCTACACCTTC
CASSPRQGSYNYGYTF
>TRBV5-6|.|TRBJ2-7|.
TGTGCCAGCAGCTTGGCGTCACCGGTCTACGAGCAGTACTTC
CASSLASPVYEQYF
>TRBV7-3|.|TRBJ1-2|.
TGTGCCAGCAGCAACCGGGACACCCACTTC
CASSNRDTHF
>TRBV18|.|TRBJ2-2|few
TGTGCCAGCTCACAACCTAGGGACACCCCCCGCGCCGGGGAGCTGTTTTTT
CASSQPRDTPRAGELFF
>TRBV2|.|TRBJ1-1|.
TGTGCCAGCAGTGAAAGGCGTCGTGGGGGCGCCGGAGCTTTCTTT
CASSERRRGGAGAFF
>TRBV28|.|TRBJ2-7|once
TGTGCCAGCAGTCCAGAGACAGGAAGCTCCTACGAGCAGTACTTC
CASSPETGSSYEQYF
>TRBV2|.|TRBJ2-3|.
TGTGCCAGCAGTGCCCAGAGCACAGATACGCAGTATTTT
CASSAQSTDTQYF
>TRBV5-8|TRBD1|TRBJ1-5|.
TGTGCCAGCAGCTTCTACACCGGGACAGGGATTTACAATCAGCCCCAGCATTTT
CASSFYTGTGIYNQPQHF
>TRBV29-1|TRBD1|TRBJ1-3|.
TGCAGCGTTGGGGACAGGACCCTTGGAAACACCATATATTTT
CSVGDRTLGNTIYF